The sequence of this T cell receptor (beta chain) was determined in a study of STAT3 mutations in large granular lymphocyte leukemia. Looking at the study overall: Roughly 44% of treated T-LGLL patients showed hematologic response to immunosuppression. Broader study findings: Every T-cell large granular lymphocyte leukemia patient had at least one immunodominant TCR beta clonotype. Treatment regimens differed across patients between samplings. Samples missed the first appearance of the clone.

Germline CDR1 and CDR2: GTSNPN and SVGIG (reference sequence). There are 15 residues in the CDR3. Unmatched junction bases numbered 8, after V lost 2 bases and J lost 6 bases. Average productive template count per sample was 35,000 to 50,000. Using immunoSEQ multiplex PCR, the repertoire was profiled, and TCRdb retains in-frame clones only, with some absent. The table includes 2,500 to 3,500 clones, approximately 43% detected once. About this clone itself: Its matching antigen is unknown.

This TCR derives from a man aged 50 to 60 with T-cell large granular lymphocyte leukemia. Some clones in this sample may be carry-over from other donors' samples. The sequenced sample consisted of peripheral blood mononuclear cells. This chain joins TRBV30 and TRBJ2-7; 12 bases are shared with TRBD2. This CDR3 is CAWSRTSGVRSEQYF. The CDR3 region has the DNA TGTGCCTGGAGTAGGACTAGCGGGGTTCGTAGCGAGCAGTACTTC.